This T cell receptor beta chain was sequenced during a study of T cell clones after liver transplantation. This CDR3 is built from 13 residues. Between the trimmed V and J ends, which lost 0 bases and 8 bases, there was a span of 8 bases. The V gene's germline CDR1 is SGHDN and CDR2 FVKESK. Libraries were prepared by immunoSEQ multiplex PCR; TCRdb keeps only in-frame clonotypes and omits some of them. The data show under 15,000 clones, less than 85% seen once. On this clone itself: Its antigen is undetermined.

Study-wide results and caveats: Low donor cell numbers restricted donor-reactive repertoire measurement in a couple of subjects. Graft donor-reactive T cells may have migrated into the graft rather than being deleted.

This receptor was identified in a human patient who received a liver transplant. Some T cells may originate from the graft donor. This specimen consisted of CD8+ T cells from blood, obtained at the 22-month timepoint. V usage is TRBV14 and J usage is TRBJ2-1; unclear D gene. The CDR3, as DNA: TGTGCCAGCAGCCAAGACCTTCGCTATGAGCAGTTCTTC. Protein product: CASSQDLRYEQFF.